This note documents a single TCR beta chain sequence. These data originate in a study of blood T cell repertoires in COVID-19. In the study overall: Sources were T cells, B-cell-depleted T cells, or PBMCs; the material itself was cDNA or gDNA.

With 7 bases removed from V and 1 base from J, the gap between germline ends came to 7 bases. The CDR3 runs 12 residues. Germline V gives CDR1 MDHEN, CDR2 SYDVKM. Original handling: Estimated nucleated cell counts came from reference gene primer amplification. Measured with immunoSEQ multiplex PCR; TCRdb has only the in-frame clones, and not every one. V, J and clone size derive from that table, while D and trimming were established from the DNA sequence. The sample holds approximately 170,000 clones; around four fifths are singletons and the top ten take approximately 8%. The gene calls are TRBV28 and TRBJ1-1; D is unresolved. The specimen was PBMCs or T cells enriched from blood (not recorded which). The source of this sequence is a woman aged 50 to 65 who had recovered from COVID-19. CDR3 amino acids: CASKRGNTEAFF. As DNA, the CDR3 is TGTGCCAGCAAACGGGGGAACACTGAAGCTTTCTTT.